What follows are 17 T cell receptor beta chains derived from one specimen sequenced in a study of HIV-infected children after antiretroviral therapy interruption. Specified treatment: PENTA 11 planned treatment interruption arm or continuous ART arm. Unique molecular identifiers were included in an RNA-based 3' RACE TCR library. TCRdb used MiXCR to reprocess the 3' RACE reads, holding one entry per CDR3 protein. This sample has fewer than 50,000 distinct CDR3 sequences, with around 4.1% found just once. The material was CD45RA+ CD4+ T cells from PBMCs, pooled from several time points, obtained from a donor given antiretroviral therapy, either interrupted or continuous. The subset denotes: naive CD4+ CD45RA+ CD45RO- T cells. These receptors came from a pool of human donors with HIV.

This clonotype has only a few counts. J is TRBJ2-2 and V is TRBV28; D unresolved. CDR1 and CDR2 (germline): MDHEN, SYDVKM. This CDR3 has 12 amino acids. Trimming cost V 6 bases and J 4 bases, with 6 bases left between them. CDR3 sequence (DNA): TGTGCCAGCAGGAAGAGCACCGGGGAGCTGTTTTTT. Encoded protein: CASRKSTGELFF. Based on the CDR3 plus reference TRBV28 and TRBJ2-2, the full variable domain is DVKVTQSSRYLVKRTGEKVFLECVQDMDHENMFWYRQDPGLGLRLIYFSYDVKMKEKGDIPEGYSVSREKKERFSLILESASTNQTSMYLCASRKSTGELFFGEGSRLTVL.

This clonotype showed up many times. The chain recombines TRBV18 with TRBJ1-5; D unclear. CDR1 and CDR2 (germline): KGHSH, LQKENI. CDR3 length: 13 amino acids. V lost 2 bases, J lost 3 bases, and 5 bases lay in between. CDR3 loop: CASSPGSNQPQHF. The CDR3 DNA reads TGTGCCAGCTCACCAGGGTCCAATCAGCCCCAGCATTTT.

This clonotype showed up many times. This chain links TRBV27 with TRBJ2-1, with 7 bases aligning to TRBD2. CDR1 and CDR2 from the germline V gene are MNHEY and SMNVEV (reference sequence). The CDR3 extends over 14 amino acids. After removal of 6 bases from V and 1 base from J, the junction contained 3 bases not matched to a gene. The DNA for the CDR3 is TGTGCCAGCAGACTAGCGCATTCCTACAATGAGCAGTTCTTC. Translation gives CASRLAHSYNEQFF.

This clonotype was seen a handful of times. The chain uses TRBV14 and TRBJ1-1; tentative D call: TRBD1 (6 bases). Trimming removed 4 bases at V and 3 bases at J, with 12 bases between. Germline V gene lookup returns CDR1 SGHDN and CDR2 FVKESK. There are 14 residues in the CDR3. The CDR3 protein is CASSPRTVDTEAFF. The CDR3 region has the DNA TGTGCCAGCAGCCCCCGGACAGTCGACACTGAAGCTTTCTTT.

By share, this clonotype counts as medium-sized. The chain couples TRBV3-1 to TRBJ2-4; no clear D gene. CDR3 length equals 13 residues. The V and J ends lost 2 bases and 1 base respectively, with 3 bases between them. Per germline, CDR1 LGHDT and CDR2 YNNKEL (reference sequence). CDR3 in amino acids: CASSQSAKNIQYF. CDR3 DNA: TGTGCCAGCAGCCAATCCGCCAAAAACATTCAGTACTTC. The full variable domain, rest sourced from reference TRBV3-1 and TRBJ2-4, is DTAVSQTPKYLVTQMGNDKSIKCEQNLGHDTMYWYKQDSKKFLKIMFSYNNKELIINETVPNRFSPKSPDKAHLNLHINSLELGDSAVYFCASSQSAKNIQYFGAGTRLSVL.

There are many counts of this clonotype. The chain has TRBV5-6 and TRBJ2-1; 13 nucleotides line up with TRBD2. Germline CDR1 is SGHDT and CDR2 is YYEEEE. There are 14 residues in the CDR3. V was pared by 4 bases and J by 13 bases, with 8 bases of the junction left unmatched. The chain's CDR3 is CASSAGLAGPGQFF. Written as DNA, the CDR3 is TGTGCCAGCAGCGCGGGACTAGCGGGGCCTGGACAGTTCTTC. The full variable domain, in which reference TRBV5-6 and TRBJ2-1 provide the parts outside the CDR3, is DAGVTQSPTHLIKTRGQQVTLRCSPKSGHDTVSWYQQALGQGPQFIFQYYEEEERQRGNFPDRFSGHQFPNYSSELNVNALLLGDSALYLCASSAGLAGPGQFFGPGTRLTVL.

This clonotype was counted ten times or more. CDR3 protein: CASSTRAGSTDTQYF. CDR3 DNA sequence: TGTGCCAGCAGCACAAGAGCGGGGAGCACAGATACGCAGTATTTT. The J gene is TRBJ2-3, the V gene TRBV7-2; 7 positions agree with TRBD2. Germline CDR1 reads SGHTA; CDR2 reads FQGNSA. There are 15 residues in the CDR3. J was trimmed by 0 bases and V by 5 bases; bases with no gene match: 5.

This clonotype was counted many times. This chain uses TRBV28 with TRBJ2-3; D remains ambiguous. In germline, CDR1 is MDHEN, CDR2 SYDVKM. Between the trimmed V and J ends, which lost 2 bases and 1 base, there was a span of 7 bases. The CDR3 consists of 14 residues. For the CDR3, the DNA is TGTGCCAGCAGTTTACTATGGGGCACAGATACGCAGTATTTT. Residues: CASSLLWGTDTQYF.

This chain joins TRBV6-4 and TRBJ1-1, with a weak D call TRBD1 (5 bases). V was pared by 7 bases and J by 2 bases, with 14 bases between. Germline CDR1 reads MRHNA; CDR2 reads SNTAGT. The CDR3 is 14 residues long. CDR3 sequence (DNA): TGTGCCAGCAAGGGCCCCGGGGGTAACACTGAAGCTTTCTTT. Its translation is CASKGPGGNTEAFF.

This clonotype has at least ten counts. This rearrangement joins TRBV28 to TRBJ1-2; D might be TRBD1 (5 bases). Germline assignment: CDR1 MDHEN and CDR2 SYDVKM. The CDR3 contains 13 residues. V shed 8 bases and J shed 0 bases, with 10 bases lying between them. CDR3 nucleotide sequence: TGTGCCAGCGGGGACCGAACTAACTATGGCTACACCTTC. It specifies CASGDRTNYGYTF.

This clonotype appeared many times. V usage is TRBV20-1 and J usage is TRBJ2-5, with 11 bases that match TRBD2. The CDR3 consists of 14 residues. V lost 6 bases, J lost 8 bases, and 11 bases stayed unmatched. Germline values: CDR1 DFQATT, CDR2 SNEGSKA (reference sequence). The CDR3 DNA reads TGCAGTGCACCCCTAGCGGGGGGTGTGGAAACCCAGTACTTC. It encodes CSAPLAGGVETQYF.

The V call is TRBV5-1, the J call TRBJ2-3; D is uncertain. CDR3 length equals 15 residues. Germline assignment: CDR1 SGHRS and CDR2 YFSETQ. V was shortened by 1 base and J by 2 bases, with 11 bases between the two germline ends. In nucleotides, the CDR3 is TGCGCCAGCAGCTTGTCACGGAAGGTCACAGATACGCAGTATTTT. Its protein is CASSLSRKVTDTQYF. Drawing the rest from reference TRBV5-1 and TRBJ2-3, the complete variable domain is KAGVTQTPRYLIKTRGQQVTLSCSPISGHRSVSWYQQTPGQGLQFLFEYFSETQRNKGNFPGRFSGRQFSNSRSEMNVSTLELGDSALYLCASSLSRKVTDTQYFGPGTRLTVL.

This clonotype was recorded at least ten times. The chain employs TRBV30 and TRBJ1-1; possible D gene TRBD1, 5 bases. With 6 bases removed from V and 0 bases from J, the gap between germline ends came to 17 bases. CDR3 length: 15 amino acids. CDR1 GTSNPN and CDR2 SVGIG come from the germline V gene (reference sequence). The DNA of the CDR3 is TGTGCCTGCACCCCCCCCGGGACTGTGAACACTGAAGCTTTCTTT. This translates into CACTPPGTVNTEAFF. Using reference TRBV30 and TRBJ1-1 for the parts outside the CDR3, the full variable domain is SQTIHQWPATLVQPVGSPLSLECTVEGTSNPNLYWYRQAAGRGLQLLFYSVGIGQISSEVPQNLSASRPQDRQFILSSKKLLLSDSGFYLCACTPPGTVNTEAFFGQGTRLTVV.

V usage is TRBV3-1 and J usage is TRBJ2-7; D gene ambiguous. Germline V gene data show CDR1 as LGHDT and CDR2 as YNNKEL (reference sequence). Trimming pared 5 bases from V and 4 bases from J, leaving 9 bases between. The length of the CDR3 is 12 residues. CDR3: CASSSGPYEQYF. The CDR3 DNA reads TGTGCCAGCAGCTCTGGGCCTTACGAGCAGTACTTC.

This clonotype was counted many times. The CDR3 spells CASSSGTKKQFF. Here the CDR3 DNA reads TGTGCCAGCAGCTCTGGGACTAAAAAGCAGTTCTTC. The chain is built from TRBV13 and TRBJ2-1; 7 bases match TRBD2. In germline, CDR1 is PRHDT, CDR2 FYEKMQ (reference sequence). The CDR3 covers 12 residues. V was clipped by 4 bases and J by 11 bases; unmatched bases: 5.

This clonotype was counted ten times or more. The rearrangement uses TRBV4-1 and TRBJ1-2; possible D gene TRBD1, 5 bases. Trimming stripped 0 bases from V and 3 bases from J, with 8 bases between. The CDR3 is 14 residues long. Germline assignment: CDR1 MGHRA and CDR2 YSYEKL. The CDR3 nucleotides are TGCGCCAGCAGCCAAGACAGGGTTGACTATGGCTACACCTTC. It is translated as CASSQDRVDYGYTF.

This clonotype has a count of ten or more. The chain has TRBV7-2 and TRBJ2-7; 7 nucleotides line up with TRBD2. CDR1 and CDR2 from the germline V gene are SGHTA and FQGNSA. The CDR3 sequence is 16 residues long. V lost 3 bases, J lost 3 bases, and 11 bases stayed unmatched. This CDR3 is CASSLISQRGLYEQYF. The DNA for the CDR3 is TGTGCCAGCAGCTTGATCTCACAGCGGGGCCTCTACGAGCAGTACTTC. Full variable domain (rest looked up from reference TRBV7-2 and TRBJ2-7): GAGVSQSPSNKVTEKGKDVELRCDPISGHTALYWYRQSLGQGLEFLIYFQGNSAPDKSGLPSDRFSAERTGGSVSTLTIQRTQQEDSAVYLCASSLISQRGLYEQYFGPGTRLTVT.